This T cell receptor (beta chain) is drawn from a study of blood T cells in healthy people across ages. Germline V lookup: CDR1 SGHRS, CDR2 YFSETQ. The CDR3 contains 14 residues. For the second PCR, which ran for about 7 to 12 cycles, a sample-barcoded 5' primer and a J-beta primer mix were used. TCRdb re-called the 5' RACE reads with MiXCR, one entry per CDR3 protein. The table has about 620,000 distinct CDR3 sequences, more than 20% seen once. The chain links TRBV5-1 to TRBJ2-5; D possibly corresponds to TRBD1 (6 bases). The J call is doubtful: the DNA matches TRBJ2-7 better. The specimen sequenced was blood. The sequence came from a man aged 65 to 85 in good health. CDR3 sequence reads: CASSWDIGSYEQYF. CDR3 DNA: TGCGCCAGCAGTTGGGACATCGGATCCTACGAGCAGTACTTC.